These T cell receptor beta chains were read from a single sample in a study of shared clonotypes between healthy human individuals. Some clones are missing from TCRdb's copy, which holds only in-frame ones; the method was immunoSEQ multiplex PCR. The table has under 2,500,000 clones, 90% to 96% seen once. The sequenced sample was naive CD4+ T cells sorted from blood. Receptors originate from a young man in good health. Each CDR3 is given with its conserved first and last residue. The order of the fields is D gene, V gene, J gene, CDR3 DNA, CDR3 protein. D genes are given only for firm matches.

.	TRBV11-1	TRBJ1-1	TGTGCCAGCAGCCCACAGGCGAACACTGAAGCTTTCTTT	CASSPQANTEAFF
TRBD1	TRBV7-2	TRBJ2-4	TGTGCCAGCAGCCGACAGGGGGACGGAGCCAAAAACATTCAGTACTTC	CASSRQGDGAKNIQYF
.	TRBV7-2	TRBJ1-1	TGTGCCAGCCGAAGAGCAGGGGAGAGGAACACTGAAGCTTTCTTT	CASRRAGERNTEAFF
TRBD2	TRBV7-2	TRBJ2-3	TGTGCCAGCAGCTTAGCCCTCTATTATAGCGGGGCGGATGCAGATACGCAGTATTTT	CASSLALYYSGADADTQYF
TRBD2	TRBV7-9	TRBJ2-2	TGTGCCAGCAGCTCAACCGGGACTAGCGGGTTGAACACCGGGGAGCTGTTTTTT	CASSSTGTSGLNTGELFF
.	TRBV6-5	TRBJ1-2	TGTGCCAGCAGTTACTCAAGGGAAGGCTATGGCTACACCTTC	CASSYSREGYGYTF
.	TRBV6-5	TRBJ2-1	TGTGCCAGCAGTTACACCGGGAGTCACAATGAGCAGTTCTTC	CASSYTGSHNEQFF
TRBD2	TRBV30	TRBJ2-1	TGTGCCTGGACCCCCGGGACTAGCGGCTACAATGAGCAGTTCTTC	CAWTPGTSGYNEQFF
.	TRBV29-1	TRBJ1-2	TGCAGCGCCTTCACAGGGCTCGATGGCTACACCTTC	CSAFTGLDGYTF
TRBD2	TRBV7-9	TRBJ2-3	TGTGCCAGCAGCTTAATTAGCGCGGGGGAAAGCACAGATACGCAGTATTTT	CASSLISAGESTDTQYF
.	TRBV30	TRBJ2-2	TGTGCCTGGAGTGCGATAGGGAACAGGGCGTACGCCGGGGAGCTGTTTTTT	CAWSAIGNRAYAGELFF
.	TRBV25-1	TRBJ2-4	TGTGCCAGCAGCTCCGCAGGTGGGAACATTCAGTACTTC	CASSSAGGNIQYF
TRBD2	TRBV9	TRBJ2-2	TGTGCCAGCAGCGCACTAGGACTAGCGGGCACCGGGGAGCTGTTTTTT	CASSALGLAGTGELFF
.	TRBV5-4	TRBJ2-2	TGTGCCAGCAGCGCCGCTAGTAGTCGGTCCGGGGAGCTGTTTTTT	CASSAASSRSGELFF
.	TRBV5-1	TRBJ1-4	TGCGCCAGCAGCTTGAACCGGGGGAACAAAGATAGAGAGACAACTAATGAAAAACTGTTTTTT	CASSLNRGNKDRETTNEKLFF
.	TRBV7-8	TRBJ2-7	TGTGCCAGCAGCTTAGAACTGAGCTCCTACGAGCAGTACTTC	CASSLELSSYEQYF
TRBD1	TRBV28	TRBJ2-5	TGTGCCAGCACCATGAGGGGGCGAGAGACCCAGTACTTC	CASTMRGRETQYF